The rows below give T cell receptor beta chains drawn from one sample of a study of cytomegalovirus exposure and HLA in healthy donors. Only in-frame clones appear in the TCRdb table, and some are missing; sequencing was by immunoSEQ multiplex PCR. The sample holds 200,000 or so clones; approximately 81% are singletons and the top ten take 0.25% to 0.3%. The sequenced sample was PBMCs. Receptors originate from a boy between 5 and 17 years old in good health and CMV-seronegative. The CDR3 runs from the conserved cysteine through the conserved F or W. Each record gives: J gene, V gene, D gene, clone size, CDR3 protein, CDR3 DNA. A D gene is named only where the DNA matches it firmly. A clone size is listed for some rows: how often the clone was seen (once, few, many), or a class if it is expanded.

>TRBJ1-1|TRBV18|-|-
CASSDRGGNTEAFF
TGTGCCAGCTCAGACCGGGGAGGGAACACTGAAGCTTTCTTT
>TRBJ1-2|TRBV7-8|-|-
CASGADSYGYTF
TGTGCCAGCGGTGCAGACTCTTATGGCTACACCTTC
>TRBJ2-3|TRBV30|TRBD2|few
CGAGAQADTQYF
TGTGGAGCGGGAGCTCAAGCAGATACGCAGTATTTT
>TRBJ2-7|TRBV18|-|-
CASSPPTTYEQYF
TGTGCCAGCTCACCACCGACTACCTACGAGCAGTACTTC
>TRBJ2-7|TRBV9|-|-
CASSVVGGYDEQYF
TGTGCCAGCAGCGTAGTTGGGGGGTACGACGAGCAGTACTTC
>TRBJ2-4|TRBV4-3|TRBD2|-
CASSPGYRTSGTFIQYF
TGCGCCAGCAGCCCTGGGTATCGAACTAGCGGAACCTTTATTCAGTACTTC
>TRBJ2-1|TRBV5-1|TRBD2|-
CASSSASGAYNEQFF
TGCGCCAGCAGCTCGGCTAGCGGGGCCTACAATGAGCAGTTCTTC
>TRBJ1-2|TRBV7-9|TRBD1|-
CASSPPGQGVSGYTF
TGTGCCAGCAGCCCCCCGGGACAGGGTGTTAGTGGCTACACCTTC
>TRBJ1-2|TRBV5-6|TRBD1|-
CASSAGTGGYTF
TGTGCCAGCAGCGCCGGGACAGGAGGCTACACCTTC
>TRBJ1-5|TRBV28|-|-
CASSLWGDGGYSNQPQHF
TGTGCCAGCAGTTTATGGGGAGATGGAGGGTATAGCAATCAGCCCCAGCATTTT
>TRBJ1-1|TRBV5-4|TRBD1|few
CASSSGGTEAFF
TGTGCCAGCAGCTCAGGGGGCACTGAAGCTTTCTTT
>TRBJ2-7|TRBV9|TRBD2|-
CASSLGTRGESEQYF
TGTGCCAGCAGCCTCGGGACTAGAGGAGAGAGCGAGCAGTACTTC
>TRBJ2-1|TRBV2|-|few
CASREGGNEQFF
TGTGCCAGCAGGGAGGGCGGCAATGAGCAGTTCTTC
>TRBJ2-5|TRBV10-3|-|-
CAISESTFQETQYF
TGTGCCATCAGTGAGTCGACATTTCAAGAGACCCAGTACTTC
>TRBJ2-7|TRBV7-9|TRBD1|-
CASSFTGGAFVEQYF
TGTGCCAGCAGCTTCACAGGGGGCGCTTTCGTCGAGCAGTACTTC
>TRBJ1-5|TRBV5-1|-|-
CASSLQGSDQPQHF
TGCGCCAGCAGCTTACAGGGTAGCGATCAGCCCCAGCATTTT
>TRBJ2-3|TRBV29-1|-|-
CSVVRVLSTDTQYF
TGCAGCGTTGTACGGGTCCTTAGCACAGATACGCAGTATTTT
>TRBJ1-4|TRBV9|-|-
CASSVFGGNEKLFF
TGTGCCAGCAGCGTCTTCGGAGGGAACGAAAAACTGTTTTTT
>TRBJ1-5|TRBV27|-|once
CASSLRRGNQPQHF
TGTGCCAGCAGTTTAAGAAGAGGCAATCAGCCCCAGCATTTT
>TRBJ2-7|TRBV27|-|few
CASSLRGRGYEQYF
TGTGCCAGCAGTTTACGAGGGAGAGGCTACGAGCAGTACTTC
>TRBJ1-6|TRBV4-1|-|-
CASSRVQVAYNSPLHF
TGCGCCAGCAGCCGAGTTCAAGTGGCCTATAATTCACCCCTCCACTTT
>TRBJ2-2|TRBV4-3|TRBD1|-
CASSQDTTGDSGELFF
TGCGCCAGCAGCCAAGATACTACAGGGGATTCCGGGGAGCTGTTTTTT
>TRBJ2-7|TRBV6-1|-|once
CASTWEMSSYEQYF
TGTGCCAGCACGTGGGAGATGTCCTCCTACGAGCAGTACTTC
>TRBJ2-7|TRBV7-6|TRBD1|-
CASSAMDRTYEQYF
TGTGCCAGCAGCGCAATGGACAGGACCTACGAGCAGTACTTC
>TRBJ2-3|TRBV18|-|-
CASSPPDSSTDTQYF
TGTGCCAGCTCACCACCGGATAGCAGCACAGATACGCAGTATTTT
>TRBJ1-6|TRBV9|-|-
CASSSLQGKGNSPLHF
TGTGCCAGCAGCTCACTACAGGGAAAAGGGAATTCACCCCTCCACTTT
>TRBJ1-1|TRBV7-9|-|-
CASSLGRWNTEAFF
TGTGCCAGCAGCTTAGGGCGGTGGAACACTGAAGCTTTCTTT
>TRBJ2-7|TRBV7-2|TRBD2|-
CASRLAGDTYEQYF
TGTGCCAGCAGACTAGCGGGGGATACCTACGAGCAGTACTTC
>TRBJ2-1|TRBV7-9|TRBD2|-
CASPPAGGSSYNEQFF
TGTGCCAGCCCACCCGCCGGCGGGAGCTCCTACAATGAGCAGTTCTTC
>TRBJ2-1|TRBV27|TRBD2|-
CASSSYSGGSVQFF
TGTGCCAGCAGTTCATATTCGGGCGGGAGCGTGCAGTTCTTC
>TRBJ2-1|TRBV25-1|-|few
CASSESYSLNEQFF
TGTGCCAGCAGTGAATCCTACTCCCTTAATGAGCAGTTCTTC